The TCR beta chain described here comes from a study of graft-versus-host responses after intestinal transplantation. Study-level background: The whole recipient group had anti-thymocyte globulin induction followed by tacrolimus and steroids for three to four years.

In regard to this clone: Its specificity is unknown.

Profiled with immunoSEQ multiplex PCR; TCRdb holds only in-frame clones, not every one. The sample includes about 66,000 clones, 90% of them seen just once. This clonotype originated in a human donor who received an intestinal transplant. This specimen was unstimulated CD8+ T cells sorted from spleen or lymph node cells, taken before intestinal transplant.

The CDR3 DNA reads TGTGCCAGCAGCTATACCGGGACTAGCGCTTCTGAGCAGTTCTTC. It translates to CASSYTGTSASEQFF. The gene calls are TRBV5-8 and TRBJ2-1; 10 nucleotides align to TRBD2. Germline loops: CDR1 SGHTS, CDR2 YDEGEE. The junction had 9 bases not matched to a gene; V was cut back by 3 bases and J by 9 bases. This CDR3 region has 15 residues.